This T cell receptor beta chain came from a study of molecular identifiers for immune sequencing clone quantification. A remark on this clonotype: Its target is unknown.

The CDR3 spans 14 residues. Germline CDR1 is SGDLS and CDR2 is YYNGEE. The V and J ends lost 3 bases and 6 bases respectively, with 15 bases between them. Using a CD8+CD4-CCR7+CD45RA+ phenotype, naive CD8 T cells were sorted. Study results and limitations: Beyond 20 RNA copies, clones held over 99% of effector molecules, compared with under 1% in naive cells.

Bulk TCR libraries were made with methods that had been previously described and with listed TCR primers. TCRdb re-called the PCR reads through MiXCR, storing one row per CDR3 protein. Of about 640,000 distinct CDR3 sequences in the sample, around 20% were seen once. V usage is TRBV9 and J usage is TRBJ1-2, with TRBD1 as a possible D gene (5 bases). The sequenced material came from naive CD8+ T cells from blood, with Jurkat cell RNA spiked in. The subset was: FACS-sorted CD8+CD4-CCR7+CD45RA+ naive T cells. The TCR originated in a human donor in good health. Some libraries in this study had Jurkat cell RNA spiked in. The CDR3 nucleotides read TGTGCCAGCAGCGCAGCGTTGGGGGATAATGGCTACACCTTC. Translated: CASSAALGDNGYTF. The entire variable domain, with the rest obtained from reference TRBV9 and TRBJ1-2, is as follows: DSGVTQTPKHLITATGQRVTLRCSPRSGDLSVYWYQQSLDQGLQFLIQYYNGEERAKGNILERFSAQQFPDLHSELNLSSLELGDSALYFCASSAALGDNGYTFGSGTRLTVV.